Listed below are T cell receptor beta chains from one sample, sequenced in a study of CD8 T cells in Susac syndrome. MiXCR was run by TCRdb on the immunoSEQ multiplex PCR reads, yielding one entry per CDR3 protein. The sample carries 250,000 to 300,000 distinct CDR3 sequences, 75% to 85% recorded once. Specimen: CD8+ T cells from PBMCs. The receptors originated from a human donor with multiple sclerosis. Both conserved end residues are part of each CDR3. The D gene is left open where the match is weak. Rows give clone size only sometimes, using once, few, many, or a class for an expanded clone.

d_call: -
j_call: TRBJ2-2
clone_size: few
v_call: TRBV7-2
cdr3_nt: TGTGCCAGCAGCCCTCCGACCGTAGCTAACACCGGGGAGCTGTTTTTT
cdr3_aa: CASSPPTVANTGELFF

d_call: -
j_call: TRBJ1-1
clone_size: -
v_call: TRBV7-9
cdr3_nt: TGTGCCAGCAGGGCGGAGAACACTGAAGCTTTCTTT
cdr3_aa: CASRAENTEAFF

d_call: -
j_call: TRBJ2-5
clone_size: -
v_call: TRBV28
cdr3_nt: TGTGCCAGCAGTCGCTGGACGATCCAAGAGACCCAGTACTTC
cdr3_aa: CASSRWTIQETQYF

d_call: -
j_call: TRBJ1-4
clone_size: -
v_call: TRBV27
cdr3_nt: TGTGCCAGCAGTTCCTCGACCCTGCTGAGTGAAAAACTGTTTTTT
cdr3_aa: CASSSSTLLSEKLFF

d_call: TRBD1
j_call: TRBJ2-5
clone_size: -
v_call: TRBV12-3/TRBV12-4
cdr3_nt: TGTGCCAGCAGTCTTCTCGGACAGGGTGGGGAGACCCAGTACTTC
cdr3_aa: CASSLLGQGGETQYF

d_call: -
j_call: TRBJ2-5
clone_size: -
v_call: TRBV28
cdr3_nt: TGTGCCAGCAGTCTGGGACATTCAGCTCCCCACCAAGAGACCCAGTACTTC
cdr3_aa: CASSLGHSAPHQETQYF

d_call: -
j_call: TRBJ2-2
clone_size: -
v_call: TRBV15
cdr3_nt: TGTGCCACCAGCAGAGATGGAGGGGGGAACACCGGGGAGCTGTTTTTT
cdr3_aa: CATSRDGGGNTGELFF

d_call: TRBD1
j_call: TRBJ1-1
clone_size: once
v_call: TRBV9
cdr3_nt: TGTGCCAGCAGCGGGACCACAGGGGTCCCTGAAGCTTTCTTT
cdr3_aa: CASSGTTGVPEAFF

d_call: TRBD1
j_call: TRBJ1-1
clone_size: -
v_call: TRBV5-6
cdr3_nt: TGTGCCAGCGCCTTGGGGCCGGGACAGGGGAACACTGAAGCTTTCTTT
cdr3_aa: CASALGPGQGNTEAFF

d_call: -
j_call: TRBJ2-7
clone_size: -
v_call: TRBV29-1
cdr3_nt: TGCAGCGTTGAAGGAGAGGACTACGAGCAGTACTTC
cdr3_aa: CSVEGEDYEQYF

d_call: -
j_call: TRBJ1-5
clone_size: -
v_call: TRBV7-9
cdr3_nt: TGTGCCAGCAGCCCCAGCGGGCCGAGCAATCAGCCCCAGCATTTT
cdr3_aa: CASSPSGPSNQPQHF

d_call: TRBD1
j_call: TRBJ2-4
clone_size: few
v_call: TRBV4-3
cdr3_nt: TGCGCCAGCAGCCATGTTCGGGACAGATGGGACAAAAACATTCAGTACTTC
cdr3_aa: CASSHVRDRWDKNIQYF

d_call: -
j_call: TRBJ1-2
clone_size: -
v_call: TRBV19
cdr3_nt: TGTGCCAGTAGTATAGTATCCTCTGGCTATGGCTACACCTTC
cdr3_aa: CASSIVSSGYGYTF

d_call: TRBD1
j_call: TRBJ2-4
clone_size: once
v_call: TRBV5-4
cdr3_nt: TGTGCCAGCAGCCGTCGGCCAGGGGGTGTTCGAACCAAAAACATTCAGTACTTC
cdr3_aa: CASSRRPGGVRTKNIQYF

d_call: -
j_call: TRBJ1-1
clone_size: -
v_call: TRBV19
cdr3_nt: TGTGCCAGTACCATTGGTTCGGAGACGGGCACTGAAGCTTTCTTT
cdr3_aa: CASTIGSETGTEAFF

d_call: TRBD2
j_call: TRBJ2-1
clone_size: -
v_call: TRBV4-2
cdr3_nt: TGTGCCAGCAGCCAAGATTTCGGGGGGTCCGATGAGCAGTTCTTC
cdr3_aa: CASSQDFGGSDEQFF

d_call: TRBD2
j_call: TRBJ2-7
clone_size: -
v_call: TRBV3-1
cdr3_nt: TGTGCCAGCAAGAAACTAGCGGGAGGCGACGAGCAGTACTTC
cdr3_aa: CASKKLAGGDEQYF

d_call: -
j_call: TRBJ1-1
clone_size: -
v_call: TRBV6-6
cdr3_nt: TGTGCCAGCAGTCCGGTAGGGCTAAAGATGAACACTGAAGCTTTCTTT
cdr3_aa: CASSPVGLKMNTEAFF

d_call: -
j_call: TRBJ2-2
clone_size: -
v_call: TRBV9
cdr3_nt: TGTGCCAGCAGCGTAGGGGTAGCGCAGGCCGGGGAGCTGTTTTTT
cdr3_aa: CASSVGVAQAGELFF

d_call: -
j_call: TRBJ1-1
clone_size: -
v_call: TRBV7-6
cdr3_nt: TGTGCCAGCAGCTTAGCGGAGACAGCAAACACTGAAGCTTTCTTT
cdr3_aa: CASSLAETANTEAFF

d_call: TRBD2
j_call: TRBJ2-5
clone_size: -
v_call: TRBV25-1
cdr3_nt: TGTGCCAGCAGTGACCCCGATAGACTAGCAGCGGCCCGGGAAGAGACCCAGTACTTC
cdr3_aa: CASSDPDRLAAAREETQYF

d_call: -
j_call: TRBJ2-1
clone_size: -
v_call: TRBV19
cdr3_nt: TGTGCCAGTAGTGGCCAGAACTCCTACAATGAGCAGTTCTTC
cdr3_aa: CASSGQNSYNEQFF

d_call: TRBD2
j_call: TRBJ2-1
clone_size: -
v_call: TRBV15
cdr3_nt: TGTGCCACCAGCAGAGATGCGGGACTAGCATCCGAGCAGTTCTTC
cdr3_aa: CATSRDAGLASEQFF

d_call: -
j_call: TRBJ2-1
clone_size: -
v_call: TRBV7-9
cdr3_nt: TGTGCCAGCAGCTTAGCAGGGTACGGTCTCTCACAGACTAATGAGCAGTTCTTC
cdr3_aa: CASSLAGYGLSQTNEQFF

d_call: TRBD1
j_call: TRBJ2-3
clone_size: -
v_call: TRBV6-2/TRBV6-3
cdr3_nt: TGTGCCAGCAGTTACTCGAGGACAGGGGGCGACCGCACAGATACGCAGTATTTT
cdr3_aa: CASSYSRTGGDRTDTQYF

d_call: -
j_call: TRBJ1-1
clone_size: -
v_call: TRBV6-2/TRBV6-3
cdr3_nt: TGTGCCAGCAGTTATGACGGGACACTAAGGGTGAACACTGAAGCTTTCTTT
cdr3_aa: CASSYDGTLRVNTEAFF

d_call: -
j_call: TRBJ2-7
clone_size: few
v_call: TRBV7-6
cdr3_nt: TGTGCCAGCAGCTTAGAGTGGGACGGTTACGAGCAGTACTTC
cdr3_aa: CASSLEWDGYEQYF

d_call: -
j_call: TRBJ1-1
clone_size: -
v_call: TRBV5-6
cdr3_nt: TGTGCCAGCAGTCTTGTTACAGGATGGAACACTGAAGCTTTCTTT
cdr3_aa: CASSLVTGWNTEAFF

d_call: TRBD2
j_call: TRBJ2-2
clone_size: -
v_call: TRBV29-1
cdr3_nt: TGCAGCTTTTTAAACGGAGCGGGAGAGTCGGGGGAGCTGTTTTTT
cdr3_aa: CSFLNGAGESGELFF

d_call: TRBD1
j_call: TRBJ1-5
clone_size: -
v_call: TRBV12-3/TRBV12-4
cdr3_nt: TGTGCCAGCTCGCCAGGGGGTTATCAGCCCCAGCATTTT
cdr3_aa: CASSPGGYQPQHF

d_call: TRBD1
j_call: TRBJ1-4
clone_size: -
v_call: TRBV28
cdr3_nt: TGTGCCAGCAGTCCCCAGAGACAGGGGGCACTGGGGAAACTGTTTTTT
cdr3_aa: CASSPQRQGALGKLFF

d_call: -
j_call: TRBJ1-2
clone_size: -
v_call: TRBV28
cdr3_nt: TGTGCCAGCAGCCTGACTCGCGGGGTGTATGGCTACACCTTC
cdr3_aa: CASSLTRGVYGYTF

d_call: -
j_call: TRBJ1-3
clone_size: few
v_call: TRBV30
cdr3_nt: TGTGCCTGGAGGGATCGGGGGACTGGAAACACCATATATTTT
cdr3_aa: CAWRDRGTGNTIYF

d_call: -
j_call: TRBJ2-5
clone_size: -
v_call: TRBV7-9
cdr3_nt: TGTGCCAGCAGCTTAGCGAACAATGAAGAGACCCAGTACTTC
cdr3_aa: CASSLANNEETQYF

d_call: TRBD2
j_call: TRBJ2-3
clone_size: -
v_call: TRBV5-1
cdr3_nt: TGCGCCAGCAGCTTGGACTCGGGAGGGGCCCTCACAGATACGCAGTATTTT
cdr3_aa: CASSLDSGGALTDTQYF

d_call: -
j_call: TRBJ2-7
clone_size: -
v_call: TRBV4-3
cdr3_nt: TGCGCCAGCAGCCAAGACCGCTGGACAGCAGGGGACGAGCAGTACTTC
cdr3_aa: CASSQDRWTAGDEQYF

d_call: -
j_call: TRBJ1-3
clone_size: -
v_call: TRBV7-9
cdr3_nt: TGTGCCAGCAGCTTAGGACTAGAAGACACCATATATTTT
cdr3_aa: CASSLGLEDTIYF

d_call: TRBD2
j_call: TRBJ2-5
clone_size: -
v_call: TRBV24-1
cdr3_nt: TGTGCCACCAGTGAAGCGGGAGGGCCTGGGACCCAGTACTTC
cdr3_aa: CATSEAGGPGTQYF

d_call: -
j_call: TRBJ2-1
clone_size: once
v_call: TRBV19
cdr3_nt: TGTGCCAGTAGTGCGACCGGGCCCTACAATGAGCAGTTCTTC
cdr3_aa: CASSATGPYNEQFF

d_call: -
j_call: TRBJ1-2
clone_size: once
v_call: TRBV6-1
cdr3_nt: TGTGCCAGCAGTACTATTACAGGGTTTCGAGGCTACACCTTC
cdr3_aa: CASSTITGFRGYTF

d_call: TRBD1
j_call: TRBJ1-1
clone_size: -
v_call: TRBV10-3
cdr3_nt: TGTGCCATCAGCAGGACAGGGGTCACTGAAGTTTTCTTT
cdr3_aa: CAISRTGVTEVFF

d_call: -
j_call: TRBJ2-3
clone_size: -
v_call: TRBV4-3
cdr3_nt: TGCGCCAGCAGCCAAGATCCTGGGACGCAGTATTTT
cdr3_aa: CASSQDPGTQYF

d_call: -
j_call: TRBJ2-1
clone_size: -
v_call: TRBV20-1
cdr3_nt: TGCAGTGCTATAGGCGTAGATTCCTACAATGAGCAGTTCTTC
cdr3_aa: CSAIGVDSYNEQFF

d_call: -
j_call: TRBJ2-5
clone_size: -
v_call: TRBV1
cdr3_nt: TGCACCAGCAGCCAAGTACCGAAAGAGACCCAGTACTTC
cdr3_aa: CTSSQVPKETQYF

d_call: -
j_call: TRBJ2-7
clone_size: -
v_call: TRBV13
cdr3_nt: TGTGCCAGCAGTCGATCCGATTCGGGCTACGAGCAGTACTTC
cdr3_aa: CASSRSDSGYEQYF

d_call: -
j_call: TRBJ1-5
clone_size: -
v_call: TRBV7-8
cdr3_nt: TGTGCCAGCAGCTTAGCGCCACGCACGCAGCCCCAGCATTTT
cdr3_aa: CASSLAPRTQPQHF

d_call: -
j_call: TRBJ1-4
clone_size: -
v_call: TRBV4-3
cdr3_nt: TGCGCCAGCAGCCAAGATGGGGTCAGGACTAATGAAAAACTGTTTTTT
cdr3_aa: CASSQDGVRTNEKLFF

d_call: -
j_call: TRBJ1-4
clone_size: -
v_call: TRBV5-1
cdr3_nt: TGCGCCAGCAGCCACGGGACGCATAGTAGAGGCGGAGAAAAACTGTTTTTT
cdr3_aa: CASSHGTHSRGGEKLFF

d_call: TRBD2
j_call: TRBJ2-1
clone_size: -
v_call: TRBV7-2
cdr3_nt: TGTGCCAGCAGCTTCGCGGGAGGGGGAAATGAGCAGTTCTTC
cdr3_aa: CASSFAGGGNEQFF

d_call: -
j_call: TRBJ2-6
clone_size: -
v_call: TRBV28
cdr3_nt: TGTGCCACCACTTCTTTTCCTGGGGCCAACGTCCTGACTTTC
cdr3_aa: CATTSFPGANVLTF

d_call: TRBD2
j_call: TRBJ2-7
clone_size: -
v_call: TRBV20-1
cdr3_nt: TGCAGTGCTAGAGACCACAAGGGACTAGCGGGACGCGAGCAGTACTTC
cdr3_aa: CSARDHKGLAGREQYF

d_call: TRBD1
j_call: TRBJ1-5
clone_size: once
v_call: TRBV28
cdr3_nt: TGTGCCAGCAGGCTGACAGGGGATAGCAATCAGCCCCAGCATTTT
cdr3_aa: CASRLTGDSNQPQHF

d_call: TRBD2
j_call: TRBJ2-5
clone_size: -
v_call: TRBV10-2
cdr3_nt: TGCGCCAGCAGTGAGTCCTTAGGGCTAGCGGGAGTAATAGGAGAGACCCAGTACTTC
cdr3_aa: CASSESLGLAGVIGETQYF

d_call: TRBD1
j_call: TRBJ2-1
clone_size: -
v_call: TRBV28
cdr3_nt: TGTGCCAGCAGTTTGAAGGGGGCGTCCTACAATGAGCAGTTCTTC
cdr3_aa: CASSLKGASYNEQFF

d_call: -
j_call: TRBJ2-7
clone_size: -
v_call: TRBV13
cdr3_nt: TGTGCCAGCTTCTACGAGCAGTACTTC
cdr3_aa: CASFYEQYF

d_call: TRBD1
j_call: TRBJ1-4
clone_size: -
v_call: TRBV7-9
cdr3_nt: TGTGCCAGCAGCCCGGACAGGGTTAAAGAAAAACTGTTTTTT
cdr3_aa: CASSPDRVKEKLFF

d_call: TRBD2
j_call: TRBJ2-3
clone_size: -
v_call: TRBV6-5
cdr3_nt: TGTGCCAGCAGTTACATAAGCGGGAGCCCAGATACGCAGTATTTT
cdr3_aa: CASSYISGSPDTQYF

d_call: TRBD1
j_call: TRBJ2-4
clone_size: -
v_call: TRBV9
cdr3_nt: TGTGCCAGCAGCGGTACGCCGGGACAGGGGGCCGGGAAAAACATTCAGTACTTC
cdr3_aa: CASSGTPGQGAGKNIQYF

d_call: TRBD2
j_call: TRBJ2-2
clone_size: -
v_call: TRBV7-6
cdr3_nt: TGTGCCAGCAGCTTAGTCGGACTAGCGGGATCCACCGGGGAGCTGTTTTTT
cdr3_aa: CASSLVGLAGSTGELFF

d_call: -
j_call: TRBJ1-3
clone_size: -
v_call: TRBV7-9
cdr3_nt: TGTGCCAGCAGCTTAGCGCCAGTAGGAGCCGGAAACACCATATATTTT
cdr3_aa: CASSLAPVGAGNTIYF